This entry lists 32 T cell receptor beta chains sequenced from one sample in a study of blood T cells in healthy people across ages. Alongside a J-beta primer mix, a sample-barcoded 5' primer served in a second PCR lasting about 6 to 11 cycles. TCRdb processed the 5' RACE reads anew with MiXCR; each CDR3 protein has one entry. The top ten clones hold about 2.9% of a sample with approximately 780,000 distinct CDR3 sequences, 20% to 30% of them seen once. These data also featured in a second study, about T cells of mothers and their children.

Sequencing used blood. Receptors originate from a boy aged 10-17 years in good health.

CDR3 loop: CSARDGGQNLDTQYF. DNA of the CDR3: TGCAGTGCTAGAGATGGGGGACAGAACCTAGATACGCAGTATTTT. This chain uses TRBV20-1 with TRBJ2-3; 7 nucleotides line up with TRBD1. V dropped 0 bases and J dropped 5; count of bases not matched to a gene: 8. The CDR3 extends over 15 amino acids. Germline lookup yields CDR1 DFQATT and CDR2 SNEGSKA (reference sequence).

This clonotype has just a few counts. The rearrangement links TRBV12-3 or TRBV12-4 to TRBJ2-3; D is ambiguous. The ends were cut back, 10 bases at V and 5 bases at J, with 13 bases in the middle. The CDR3 totals 12 residues. CDR3 loop: CATALQQDTQYF. CDR3 DNA sequence: TGTGCCACGGCGCTGCAGCAAGATACGCAGTATTTT.

This clonotype occurred a few times. This chain joins TRBV11-2 and TRBJ2-5; 7 nucleotides line up with TRBD2. CDR3 size: 17 residues. Per germline, CDR1 SGHAT and CDR2 FQNNGV. J gave up 7 bases and V 0 bases, and 14 bases lay outside the gene matches. CDR3 coding DNA: TGTGCCAGCAGCTTAGAACCTTCCGGGACTACGAGGGGGACCCAGTACTTC. Translation gives CASSLEPSGTTRGTQYF.

This rearrangement joins TRBV12-3 or TRBV12-4 to TRBJ2-2; 8 nucleotides align to TRBD2. The length of the CDR3 is 16 residues. J lost 4 bases, V lost 7 bases, and 11 bases had no gene match. DNA for the CDR3: TGTGCCAGCAATACCCGGGGGGGAGTGACCACCGGGGAGCTGTTTTTT. It is translated as CASNTRGGVTTGELFF.

The V gene is TRBV7-9, the J gene TRBJ2-5, with a tentative D call TRBD1 (8 bases). The CDR3 has 14 amino acids. V lost 4 bases and J lost 11, with 20 bases in between. Germline CDR1 and CDR2: SEHNR and FQNEAQ (reference sequence). In DNA, the CDR3 is TGTGCCAGCAGCTGGACAGGGAGGGTGTGGGAGCAGTACTTC. This sequence encodes CASSWTGRVWEQYF.

This clonotype was counted a few times. The chain carries TRBV10-3 and TRBJ2-7, with D unresolved. The CDR3 has 13 amino acids. The germline gives CDR1 ENHRY, CDR2 SYGVKD. Trimming pared 10 bases from V and 6 bases from J, leaving 19 bases between. The CDR3 reads CASQGTGVGEQYF. The CDR3 DNA reads TGTGCCAGCCAAGGAACCGGCGTGGGCGAGCAGTACTTC.

Only a few counts were recorded for this clonotype. This may be a read error, as it is one base from a much larger clone. This rearrangement joins TRBV12-3 or TRBV12-4 to TRBJ2-2; D remains unclear. CDR3 length: 10 residues. Trimming took 7 bases from V and 8 from J, leaving 5 bases between them. The CDR3 DNA is TGTGCCAGCAAGCGAGGGGAGCTGTTTTTT. This translates into CASKRGELFF.

This sequence joins TRBV4-2 and TRBJ1-4, with 7 bases aligning to TRBD1. This CDR3 has 15 residues. After removal of 4 bases from V and 4 bases from J, the junction contained 6 bases not matched to a gene. Germline CDR1 and CDR2: LGHNA and YNFKEQ. CDR3 nucleotides: TGTGCCAGCAGCCGTGGGACAGAGATTAATGAAAAACTGTTTTTT. Its protein is CASSRGTEINEKLFF.

The chain couples TRBV11-2 to TRBJ1-4, with TRBD1 as a possible D gene (5 bases). With 5 bases removed from V and 4 bases from J, the gap between germline ends came to 14 bases. Germline loops: CDR1 SGHAT, CDR2 FQNNGV. The CDR3 runs to 15 residues. CDR3: CASSPAGRDNEKLFF. CDR3 sequence (DNA): TGTGCCAGCAGCCCTGCAGGGAGAGATAATGAAAAACTGTTTTTT.

This clonotype appeared a few times. The genes are TRBV11-2 and TRBJ1-5; D call uncertain. Trimming removed 0 bases at V and 1 base at J, with 7 bases between. The CDR3 spans 15 residues. Germline loops: CDR1 SGHAT, CDR2 FQNNGV. CDR3 DNA sequence: TGTGCCAGCAGCTTAGACGGTCGGAGCAATCAGCCCCAGCATTTT. Protein sequence: CASSLDGRSNQPQHF.

In regard to this clonotype: One junction end does not reproduce the germline sequence, and a read error may be involved. The chain employs TRBV2 and TRBJ2-5; D is possibly TRBD1 (6 bases). The CDR3 is 17 residues long. CDR1 is SNHLY and CDR2 is FYNNEI in the germline V gene. DNA of the CDR3: TGTGCCAGCAGGCTCCCGGCTGATACAGGGTACCAGGAGACCCAGTACTTC. Its protein is CASRLPADTGYQETQYF.

There are a few counts of this clonotype. The chain employs TRBV27 and TRBJ2-1, with TRBD1 identical over 7 bases. From germline, CDR1 is MNHEY and CDR2 SMNVEV (reference sequence). This CDR3 has 13 residues. With V trimmed by 3 bases and J by 8 bases, 4 bases remained unmatched. CDR3 coding DNA: TGTGCCAGCAGTTTGGACAGGTTTGATGAGCAGTTCTTC. Its protein product is CASSLDRFDEQFF.

The CDR3: CASSLGQETQETQYF. In DNA form, the CDR3 reads TGTGCCAGCAGTTTAGGGCAGGAGACACAAGAGACCCAGTACTTC. The chain employs TRBV28 and TRBJ2-1; unclear D gene. The DNA end lines up better with TRBJ2-5; the J call may be wrong. CDR3 size: 15 residues. Germline V gene lookup returns CDR1 MDHEN and CDR2 SYDVKM.

The V gene is TRBV3-1, the J gene TRBJ2-7, with 8 bases fitting TRBD2. Germline CDR1 and CDR2: LGHDT and YNNKEL (reference sequence). The CDR3 length is 17 residues. J was trimmed by 1 base and V by 4 bases; bases with no gene match: 12. CDR3 in DNA: TGTGCCAGCAGCCGTTCCACTTCCAGCGGGGGTTCCTACGAGCAGTACTTC. It specifies CASSRSTSSGGSYEQYF.

This clonotype was recorded a few times. CDR3: CASSSSEGQGFFTDTQYF. In DNA, the CDR3 is TGCGCCAGCAGCTCCTCGGAGGGACAAGGCTTTTTCACAGATACGCAGTATTTT. V and J are TRBV5-1 and TRBJ2-3, with D possibly called TRBD1 or TRBD2 (6 bases each). Trimming took off 3 bases at V and 2 bases at J, with 22 bases between the two ends. This CDR3 is 18 amino acids long. CDR1 SGHRS and CDR2 YFSETQ come from the germline V gene.

This chain links TRBV28 with TRBJ2-2; possible D gene TRBD1, 5 bases. CDR1 is MDHEN, CDR2 SYDVKM, per germline. With 7 bases removed from V and 4 bases from J, the gap between germline ends came to 10 bases. The CDR3 totals 13 residues. CDR3 sequence: CASTLDTTGELFF. The CDR3 coding sequence is TGTGCCAGCACCTTGGACACCACCGGGGAGCTGTTTTTT.

This clonotype showed up just a few times. The chain uses TRBV20-1 and TRBJ2-1; D may be TRBD1 (5 bases). This CDR3 contains 14 residues. Per germline, CDR1 DFQATT and CDR2 SNEGSKA (reference sequence). The CDR3 coding sequence is TGCCCTGTTCAGGGTCAGAATTCCTACAATGAGCAGTTCTTC. This codes for CPVQGQNSYNEQFF.

This clonotype was found a few times. The chain couples TRBV12-3 or TRBV12-4 to TRBJ2-1; D is possibly TRBD2 (6 bases). The CDR3 is 12 amino acids. Trimming took off 6 bases at V and 11 bases at J, with 14 bases between the two ends. The CDR3 DNA sequence: TGTGCCAGCAGAAGTGTAGCGGAAAAGCAGTTCTTC. Its protein is CASRSVAEKQFF.

This chain connects TRBV7-3 to TRBJ1-1; no firm D call. This CDR3 has 15 residues. Trimming removed 2 bases from V and 7 bases from J, with 17 bases in between. From germline, CDR1 is SGHTA and CDR2 FQGTGA. The CDR3: CASSLYAAGKGEAFF. CDR3 coding DNA: TGTGCCAGCAGCTTATATGCGGCGGGGAAGGGTGAAGCTTTCTTT.

The J gene is TRBJ2-1, the V gene TRBV7-9; D might be TRBD2 (6 bases). V was pared by 10 bases and J by 0 bases, with 16 bases between. In germline, CDR1 is SEHNR, CDR2 FQNEAQ (reference sequence). This CDR3 region has 15 residues. CDR3 bases: TGTGCCACCCCAAAAGCCGGGGGCTCCTACAATGAGCAGTTCTTC. The encoded protein is CATPKAGGSYNEQFF.

This clonotype was detected only a few times. This chain links TRBV20-1 with TRBJ2-5; TRBD2 aligns across 8 bases. Trimming removed 3 bases from V and 1 base from J; junction bases left unmatched: 7. This CDR3 comprises 15 residues. CDR1 and CDR2 from the germline V gene are DFQATT and SNEGSKA (reference sequence). The CDR3 DNA sequence: TGCAGTGCTAGCCAAGGCGGGGGGCCCCAAGAGACCCAGTACTTC. It is translated as CSASQGGGPQETQYF.

This clonotype showed up just a few times. The chain joins TRBV20-1 to TRBJ2-4; D is tentatively TRBD1 or TRBD2 (7 bases each). The V gene lost 2 bases and the J gene lost 8 bases, with 16 bases spanning the gap. Germline V gives CDR1 DFQATT, CDR2 SNEGSKA (reference sequence). This CDR3 comprises 14 residues. CDR3 nucleotides: TGCAGTGCTAGAAGAAGTCAGGGGGGGGACATTCAGTACTTC. Its translation is CSARRSQGGDIQYF.

This clonotype was seen a handful of times. The chain recombines TRBV15 with TRBJ2-1; D perhaps matches TRBD2 (5 bases). This CDR3 comprises 14 residues. CDR1 and CDR2 from the germline V gene are LNHNV and YYDKDF (reference sequence). V was shortened by 5 bases and J by 9 bases, with 17 bases between the two germline ends. CDR3 sequence (DNA): TGTGCCACCAGCCCTCGAGGGTGGGGAATTGAGCAGTTCTTC. Its translation: CATSPRGWGIEQFF.

This clonotype has only a few counts. V usage is TRBV5-1 and J usage is TRBJ2-2, with 9 bases lining up with TRBD2. The CDR3 contains 16 residues. Germline lookup yields CDR1 SGHRS and CDR2 YFSETQ. V gave up 2 bases and J gave up 3 bases; unmatched junction bases: 5. This CDR3 is CASSFLTSGYTGELFF. In nucleotides, the CDR3 is TGCGCCAGCAGCTTTCTGACTAGCGGATACACCGGGGAGCTGTTTTTT.

The chain employs TRBV20-1 and TRBJ1-2; TRBD1 might be the D (6 bases). V was pared by 0 bases and J by 8 bases, with 19 bases between. Looked up from germline, CDR1 is DFQATT and CDR2 is SNEGSKA (reference sequence). This CDR3 spans 15 amino acids. The CDR3 DNA sequence: TGCAGTGCTAGAGATTACCCAGGTTCCCAGGGGGGCTACACCTTC. Its protein is CSARDYPGSQGGYTF.

This clonotype was picked up a small number of times. V gene TRBV4-2 combines with J gene TRBJ2-2, with a weak D call TRBD1 (5 bases). The V end lost 0 bases, the J end lost 9 bases, and 17 bases lay between the germline ends. This CDR3 has 16 amino acids. The germline CDR1 and CDR2 sequences are LGHNA and YNFKEQ. CDR3 nucleotides: TGTGCCAGCAGCCAAGATCAGGCAGGGCAACACCGGGAGCTGTTTTTT. Protein: CASSQDQAGQHRELFF.

The V and J genes are TRBV9 and TRBJ2-7; no firm D call. Per germline, CDR1 SGDLS and CDR2 YYNGEE. The ends were cut back, 4 bases at V and 0 bases at J, with 14 bases in the middle. The CDR3 runs to 15 residues. The CDR3 reads CASSTRQDDSYEQYF. Written as DNA, the CDR3 is TGTGCCAGCAGCACCCGCCAGGACGACTCCTACGAGCAGTACTTC.

The chain recombines TRBV5-1 with TRBJ2-5; the D gene could be TRBD1 or TRBD2 (5 bases each). The CDR3 consists of 14 residues. The germline V and J ends were trimmed by 0 bases and 5 bases, with 11 bases remaining between them. Germline assignment: CDR1 SGHRS and CDR2 YFSETQ. The CDR3: CASSLGGVDETQYF. The CDR3 DNA reads TGCGCCAGCAGCTTGGGAGGGGTCGATGAGACCCAGTACTTC.

The V gene is TRBV19, the J gene TRBJ2-5; 8 positions agree with TRBD1. TRBJ2-7 explains the end of the DNA better; the J call may be wrong. Germline V gives CDR1 LNHDA, CDR2 SQIVND (reference sequence). This CDR3 is built from 15 residues. In DNA form, the CDR3 reads TGTGCCACCTCTGCTGTCGGACAGGGTATACACGAGCAGTACTTC. Translating gives CATSAVGQGIHEQYF.

This clonotype was counted a few times. The rearrangement uses TRBV30 and TRBJ2-3; D remains ambiguous. Between the trimmed V and J ends, which lost 4 bases and 4 bases, there was a span of 6 bases. The CDR3 is 11 residues long. Germline V gene lookup returns CDR1 GTSNPN and CDR2 SVGIG (reference sequence). CDR3 residues: CAWTLADTQYF. The CDR3 region has the DNA TGTGCCTGGACGCTAGCAGATACGCAGTATTTT.

This clonotype was seen only a few times. V and J are TRBV11-2 and TRBJ1-5; D gene ambiguous. CDR3 length equals 12 residues. V was shortened by 5 bases and J by 7 bases, with 9 bases between the two germline ends. CDR1 and CDR2 (germline): SGHAT, FQNNGV. CDR3 bases: TGTGCCAGCAGCCCGAAAATCCAGCCCCAGCATTTT. Protein sequence: CASSPKIQPQHF.

There are a few counts of this clonotype. The chain combines TRBV20-1 with TRBJ1-4, with D unclear. Trimming shortened V by 4 bases and J by 5 bases, and 17 bases separated the two germline ends. From germline, CDR1 is DFQATT and CDR2 SNEGSKA (reference sequence). The CDR3 has 15 residues. CDR3 protein: CSATPPPRPNEKLFF. CDR3 coding DNA: TGCAGTGCTACGCCCCCGCCCAGGCCGAATGAAAAACTGTTTTTT.